Below, 12 T cell receptor beta chains from the same sample are listed, as sequenced in a study of T cell responses to AZD1222 COVID-19 vaccine. Method: immunoSEQ multiplex PCR; TCRdb's copy keeps in-frame clones and lacks some. This sample's table reports about 140,000 clones. Specimen: peripheral blood. The receptors derive from an adult in good health.

The V gene is TRBV6-1, the J gene TRBJ2-2; no definite D call. Germline CDR1 reads MNHNS; CDR2 reads SASEGT. V lost 1 base and J lost 7, with 7 bases in between. The CDR3 length is 13 residues. The chain's CDR3 is CASSEGFHGELFF. The CDR3 region has the DNA TGTGCCAGCAGTGAAGGGTTTCACGGGGAGCTGTTTTTT.

This chain uses TRBV9 with TRBJ1-2, with unresolved D. This CDR3 is 14 amino acids long. Trimming removed 4 bases at V and 3 bases at J, with 13 bases between. From germline, CDR1 is SGDLS and CDR2 YYNGEE. CDR3 DNA: TGTGCCAGCAGCCCCCGGTATAGCGACTATGGCTACACCTTC. Protein product: CASSPRYSDYGYTF.

The chain couples TRBV25-1 to TRBJ1-6; the match to TRBD1 covers 7 bases. Germline V gene lookup returns CDR1 MGHDK and CDR2 SYGVNS. This CDR3 comprises 15 residues. Trimming took 3 bases from V and 6 from J; bases not matched to a gene: 5. The CDR3 DNA reads TGTGCCAGCAGTGATATACAGGGGTCTAATTCACCCCTCCACTTT. As protein: CASSDIQGSNSPLHF.

The V gene is TRBV7-6, the J gene TRBJ2-1; TRBD1 aligns across 9 bases. Germline values: CDR1 SGHVS, CDR2 FNYEAQ. V shed 4 bases and J 8 bases; nucleotides not matched to a gene: 9. This CDR3 region has 15 residues. The CDR3 here is CASSSEGTGGYEQFF. In DNA form, the CDR3 reads TGTGCCAGCAGCTCGGAGGGTACAGGGGGCTATGAGCAGTTCTTC.

The chain uses TRBV2 and TRBJ1-1; a possible D gene is TRBD1 (6 bases). V was trimmed by 7 bases and J by 5 bases, leaving 11 bases between them. Germline V gene lookup returns CDR1 SNHLY and CDR2 FYNNEI. This CDR3 comprises 12 residues. This CDR3 is CASTRRGTEAFF. In DNA, the CDR3 is TGTGCCAGCACCCGAAGGGGGACTGAAGCTTTCTTT.

The gene calls are TRBV3-1 (or the pseudogene TRBV3-2) and TRBJ2-1, with TRBD2 identical over 13 bases. J was trimmed by 6 bases and V by 6 bases; bases with no gene match: 11. Germline V lookup: CDR1 LGHDT, CDR2 YNNKEL (reference sequence). This CDR3 contains 17 residues. This CDR3 is CASRQIEGLAGTNEQFF. The CDR3 bases are TGTGCCAGCAGGCAAATAGAGGGACTAGCGGGGACCAATGAGCAGTTCTTC.

This chain joins TRBV19 and TRBJ2-5; D not certain. Trimming took 5 bases from V and 2 from J, leaving 15 bases between them. Per the germline V gene, CDR1 is LNHDA and CDR2 is SQIVND (reference sequence). CDR3 size: 15 residues. The CDR3 bases are TGTGCCAGTAGTTCAACCGCAGGCGGTCAAGAGACCCAGTACTTC. Translated: CASSSTAGGQETQYF.

CDR3 protein: CSASRKETQYF. CDR3 DNA sequence: TGCAGTGCTAGTAGAAAAGAGACCCAGTACTTC. V gene TRBV20-1 combines with J gene TRBJ2-5; no clear D. This CDR3 region has 11 residues. Trimming cost V 3 bases and J 3 bases, with 5 bases left between them. In germline, CDR1 is DFQATT, CDR2 SNEGSKA (reference sequence).

This chain connects TRBV11-3 to TRBJ2-7, with 7 bases fitting TRBD1. V gave up 4 bases and J gave up 0 bases; unmatched junction bases: 3. The CDR3 length is 14 residues. Germline V gene sequence: CDR1 SGHNT, CDR2 YENEEA. CDR3 nucleotide sequence: TGTGCCAGCAGCTCGGGACAGCGCTCCTACGAGCAGTACTTC. Protein sequence: CASSSGQRSYEQYF.

The V gene is TRBV24-1, the J gene TRBJ1-6; 8 bases line up with TRBD1. CDR1 is KGHDR, CDR2 SFDVKD, per germline. The V segment lost 9 bases and the J segment 8 bases; nucleotides outside the gene matches: 8. The CDR3 spans 14 residues. The CDR3 DNA reads as TGTGCCACCGAAGAGGACAGGGACCATTCACCCCTCCACTTT. Translating it yields CATEEDRDHSPLHF.

This rearrangement joins TRBV9 to TRBJ1-6; TRBD1 matches at 9 bases. CDR3 size: 15 residues. Germline assignment: CDR1 SGDLS and CDR2 YYNGEE. V lost 4 bases to trimming and J lost 5 bases; unmatched junction nucleotides: 4. As DNA, the CDR3 is TGTGCCAGCAGCTCGAGGACAGGGGATAATTCACCCCTCCACTTT. Residues: CASSSRTGDNSPLHF. Full variable domain (outside the CDR3, taken from reference TRBV9 and TRBJ1-6): DSGVTQTPKHLITATGQRVTLRCSPRSGDLSVYWYQQSLDQGLQFLIQYYNGEERAKGNILERFSAQQFPDLHSELNLSSLELGDSALYFCASSSRTGDNSPLHFGNGTRLTVT.

This sequence joins TRBV6-6 and TRBJ1-5; a possible D gene is TRBD1 (6 bases). The CDR3 loop spans 15 amino acids. CDR1 and CDR2 (germline): MNHNY, SVGAGI (reference sequence). The V and J ends lost 0 bases and 1 base respectively, with 7 bases between them. The CDR3 DNA sequence: TGTGCCAGCAGTTACTCCAGGGGAAGCAATCAGCCCCAGCATTTT. Translation gives CASSYSRGSNQPQHF.